This TCR beta chain was identified during a study of T cell responses to AZD1222 COVID-19 vaccine (dated by TCRdb to about 2021). About the study as a whole: AZD1222 recipients whose second dose came at about 4 weeks and those whose second dose came at about 12 weeks were combined into one group, since spike-specific TCR depth and breadth did not differ between the two schedules. A total of 233 trial participants underwent TCR sequencing, of whom nearly 210 received two doses of AZD1222 and about 25 received two doses of the MenACWY control vaccine. Trial participants were enrolled by age into subgroups of 18-55, 56-69 and 70-plus years, and around 150, 29 and 61 TCR-sequenced participants, respectively, were included in these subgroups. The study at large found these results: Most participants were white British and females outnumbered males, and the authors suggested that clonal diversity may have been underestimated. Conclusions about previously exposed vaccinees were limited because only 6 or 7 AZD1222 recipients were SARS-CoV-2 seropositive at baseline. Because no day 14 peak-response samples were available, repertoires were characterized only after the peak T cell response. Nearly half of unique spike-specific TCRs reportedly recognized epitopes outside regions mutated in the B.1.351 and B.1.1.7 variants. Vaccine-associated CD4 TCRs spanned the whole spike protein, with dominant responses in regions 160-218 and 743-854. In the small 56-69-year group, the increase in depth fell short of significance, most likely because of low power. After two AZD1222 doses, both the breadth and the depth of spike-specific TCRs were significantly higher than at day 0 and than in MenACWY recipients.

Of note for this clone: Which antigen it targets is not known. Per-base qualities were not stored, and no clone one base away is much larger.

What the time point label conveys for this sample: baseline before first vaccination. The vaccinee samples were drawn from two UK trials, COV001 and COV002, one of which was a single-blind randomized controlled phase 2/3 trial testing AZD1222 (ChAdOx1 nCoV-19) in healthy adults. For TCRbeta chain sequencing, PBMC samples from trial participants were taken at day 0 and at day 28 after the second dose. The CDR3 regions of human TCRbeta chains were analyzed by immunosequencing. The study's processing was this. TCRs in the repertoires were compared against a reference library of SARS-CoV-2-specific TCRs that had been generated with the MIRA antigen-specificity platform. Breadth was defined as the fraction of unique TCRs that were SARS-CoV-2-associated. Depth was defined as the fraction of total T cells that were SARS-CoV-2-associated. Using the MIRA data, each spike-specific TCR was mapped to the spike region that the TCR reacts to and placed in a CD4 or CD8 class. Log10-transformed breadth and depth values were compared by one-way ANOVA with Sidak's multiple comparisons tests. The clones in this table, taken by TCRdb from immuneACCESS, are in-frame only. Not every clone is retained; where verified, under half of the shortfall comes from an unresolved V gene, and the cause of the rest is unknown. V, J and clone size reflect that table, while D and trimming were determined from the DNA. Within this sample are around 170,000 clones, with 90% of them counted one time only. Around 1.5% of the sample is taken by the ten largest.

V is shortened by 0 bases, J by 8 bases, and the region joining them spans 25 bases. The CDR3 sequence holds 19 residues, the cysteine and phenylalanine included. The CDR3 DNA has 57 bases and is translated from base 1. CDR1 MGHRA and CDR2 YSYEKL are derived from the germline V gene. Material: peripheral blood, obtained on day 0 of AZD1222 vaccination. This sequence uses TRBV4-1 and TRBJ1-4; D gene: possibly TRBD1, on 6 matching bases. This sequence was found in an adult in good health. The nucleotide sequence reads as follows: TGCGCCAGCAGCCAAGATAAAGGTTGGATAGGGGGTTCCCACGAAAAACTGTTTTTT. Translated, it gives CASSQDKGWIGGSHEKLFF.